This T cell receptor (beta chain) was sequenced in a study of control samples from healthy donors and cancer patients. Only in-frame clones appear in the TCRdb table, and some are missing; sequencing was by immunoSEQ multiplex PCR. The sample yields about 170,000 clones, approximately 92% seen once. Per the germline V gene, CDR1 is LGHDT and CDR2 is YNNKEL (reference sequence). CDR3 size: 15 residues. V shed 1 base and J shed 2 bases, with 11 bases lying between them. The chain has TRBV3-1 (or the pseudogene TRBV3-2) and TRBJ2-5; no clear D gene. The clonotype was recovered from a woman between 40 and 55 years old in good health. What was sequenced was blood. In nucleotides, the CDR3 is TGTGCCAGCAGCCAAGGTCCAGGCGGTCAAGAGACCCAGTACTTC. The encoded protein is CASSQGPGGQETQYF.